These 26 T cell receptor beta chains share one sample of origin, sequenced in a study of CD8+ T cells in alopecia areata. Reverse transcription of extracted RNA yielded cDNA, which provided the sequencing template. The assay was immunoSEQ multiplex PCR, and TCRdb's table has in-frame clones only and misses some. The sample includes a few hundred thousand clones, around 50% seen only once; the top ten take about 5.3%. The sequencing sample was made of CD8+ T cells sorted from blood. The receptors stem from a human donor in good health.

V usage is TRBV27 and J usage is TRBJ1-5, with TRBD1 matching over 7 bases. The CDR3 spans 13 residues. The germline V gene encodes CDR1 MNHEY and CDR2 SMNVEV (reference sequence). Unmatched junction bases numbered 6, after V lost 10 bases and J lost 3 bases. CDR3 region: CATSGQINQPQHF. In DNA form, the CDR3 reads TGTGCCACCTCGGGACAGATCAATCAGCCCCAGCATTTT.

This chain uses TRBV5-4 with TRBJ2-2; 13 positions match TRBD2. CDR3 length: 20 amino acids. Germline trimming cut 0 bases from V and 4 bases from J; bases unmatched to any gene: 12. Germline assignment: CDR1 SGHNT and CDR2 YYREEE (reference sequence). The CDR3 nucleotides are TGTGCCAGCAGCTTGGAGGATCCCGGGACTAGCGGGGTTATCACCGGGGAGCTGTTTTTT. It yields the protein CASSLEDPGTSGVITGELFF.

This chain joins TRBV11-2 and TRBJ2-3, with a tentative D call TRBD2 (6 bases). Germline values: CDR1 SGHAT, CDR2 FQNNGV. The CDR3 runs 16 residues. The V and J ends lost 6 bases and 6 bases respectively, with 22 bases between them. In DNA form, the CDR3 reads TGTGCCAGCAGACATAGGATGATCGAGGGGAGGGATACGCAGTATTTT. Its protein is CASRHRMIEGRDTQYF.

The chain is built from TRBV29-1 and TRBJ2-2, with a weak D call TRBD2 (6 bases). The germline CDR1 and CDR2 sequences are SQVTM and ANQGSEA. Trimming stripped 3 bases from V and 7 bases from J, with 12 bases between. The CDR3 spans 13 residues. Here the CDR3 DNA reads TGCAGCGTTGATGGCGGGGACTTCGGGGAGCTGTTTTTT. Residues: CSVDGGDFGELFF.

J is TRBJ1-2 and V is TRBV9; D ambiguous. The germline CDR1 and CDR2 sequences are SGDLS and YYNGEE. V shed 0 bases and J shed 6 bases, with 6 bases lying between them. There are 12 residues in the CDR3. In DNA, the CDR3 is TGTGCCAGCAGCGTAGGGCGGGATGGCTACACCTTC. The encoded protein is CASSVGRDGYTF. The full variable domain, with the rest looked up from reference TRBV9 and TRBJ1-2, is DSGVTQTPKHLITATGQRVTLRCSPRSGDLSVYWYQQSLDQGLQFLIQYYNGEERAKGNILERFSAQQFPDLHSELNLSSLELGDSALYFCASSVGRDGYTFGSGTRLTVV.

This clone was picked up one time. The chain carries TRBV5-6 and TRBJ2-3, with 9 bases fitting TRBD1. Germline V lookup: CDR1 SGHDT, CDR2 YYEEEE. The CDR3 has 14 residues. V lost 6 bases to trimming and J lost 5 bases; unmatched junction nucleotides: 7. CDR3: CASNGQGWGDTQYF. The CDR3 coding sequence is TGTGCCAGCAACGGACAGGGGTGGGGAGATACGCAGTATTTT.

This chain joins TRBV4-1 and TRBJ2-1, with TRBD2 matching over 8 bases. The CDR3 consists of 17 residues. The V and J ends lost 4 bases and 3 bases, in that order; junction bases with no gene match: 11. Germline values: CDR1 MGHRA, CDR2 YSYEKL. The CDR3 DNA reads as TGCGCCAGCAGCCCGAACCCCACTAGCGGCCTCTACAATGAGCAGTTCTTC. This translates into CASSPNPTSGLYNEQFF.

V gene TRBV6-4 combines with J gene TRBJ1-2; D gene unclear. V shed 2 bases and J shed 12 bases, with 16 bases lying between them. Germline V CDR1 and CDR2: MRHNA, SNTAGT. The CDR3 spans 13 residues. CDR3 amino acids: CASSDGDRGGHTF. Here the CDR3 DNA reads TGTGCCAGCAGTGACGGCGATCGGGGAGGGCACACCTTC.

Details on this clone: The sample contains more than one DNA sequence encoding this CDR3. The V gene is TRBV29-1, the J gene TRBJ1-1, with unresolved D. The germline V gene encodes CDR1 SQVTM and CDR2 ANQGSEA. The CDR3 is 12 residues long. V lost 5 bases to trimming and J lost 1 base, with 8 bases between them. The CDR3 loop reads CSVRLPNTEAFF. CDR3 in DNA: TGCAGCGTTAGGCTGCCGAACACTGAAGCTTTCTTT.

This chain uses TRBV11-1 with TRBJ2-1, with a weak D call TRBD2 (6 bases). Germline V gene data show CDR1 as SGHAT and CDR2 as FQDESV (reference sequence). Between the trimmed V and J ends, which lost 7 bases and 2 bases, there was a span of 15 bases. This CDR3 has 15 residues. The CDR3 protein is CASISGFSPYNEQFF. CDR3 nucleotide sequence: TGTGCCAGCATAAGCGGGTTTAGCCCCTACAATGAGCAGTTCTTC.

The rearrangement joins TRBV30 to TRBJ1-4, with TRBD1 matching over 7 bases. This CDR3 has 15 amino acids. CDR1 GTSNPN and CDR2 SVGIG come from the germline V gene (reference sequence). The V segment lost 8 bases and the J segment 0 bases; nucleotides outside the gene matches: 9. The CDR3 DNA reads TGTGCCGGTGACAGGGTACAGTCAACTAATGAAAAACTGTTTTTT. Amino acids: CAGDRVQSTNEKLFF.

In this sample, this clone turned up a few times. The rearrangement uses TRBV7-9 and TRBJ1-1, with 9 bases identical to TRBD1. This CDR3 is built from 15 residues. Germline V gene data show CDR1 as SEHNR and CDR2 as FQNEAQ (reference sequence). Unmatched junction bases numbered 9, after V lost 5 bases and J lost 5 bases. This CDR3 is CASSGITGGITEAFF. In nucleotides, the CDR3 is TGTGCCAGCAGCGGCATAACAGGGGGCATTACTGAAGCTTTCTTT.

The chain is built from TRBV5-6 and TRBJ1-2; maybe TRBD1 (6 bases). In germline, CDR1 is SGHDT, CDR2 YYEEEE. The CDR3 contains 14 residues. The V end was cut by 4 bases, the J end by 4 bases, with 14 bases between. The CDR3 sequence is CASSPQTGAYGYTF. CDR3 DNA: TGTGCCAGCAGCCCCCAGACGGGGGCCTATGGCTACACCTTC.

In its sample, this clone was seen a few times. The V call is TRBV2, the J call TRBJ2-1, with unresolved D. Trimming removed 2 bases at V and 7 bases at J, with 15 bases between. This CDR3 region has 15 residues. Germline loops: CDR1 SNHLY, CDR2 FYNNEI. DNA of the CDR3: TGTGCCAGCAGTGAATCTACTCGAGTTGGGAATGAGCAGTTCTTC. As protein: CASSESTRVGNEQFF.

The DNA of the CDR3 is TGCAGCGTTCTGCGCCCGGGTAACTATGGCTACACCTTC. Translated: CSVLRPGNYGYTF. This sequence joins TRBV29-1 and TRBJ1-2, with D hard to call. Trimming took off 5 bases at V and 1 base at J, with 11 bases between the two ends. Per the germline V gene, CDR1 is SQVTM and CDR2 is ANQGSEA. The CDR3 spans 13 residues.

This clone was picked up a small number of times. The V call is TRBV15, the J call TRBJ2-1; D remains ambiguous. The V end lost 4 bases, the J end lost 7 bases, and 8 bases lay between the germline ends. Germline V gene sequence: CDR1 LNHNV, CDR2 YYDKDF (reference sequence). This CDR3 spans 12 amino acids. CDR3 in DNA: TGTGCCACCAGCACCCTAGGTAATGAGCAGTTCTTC. Translating gives CATSTLGNEQFF.

This chain joins TRBV7-9 and TRBJ1-6; D gene unclear. CDR3 length: 14 residues. CDR1 is SEHNR and CDR2 is FQNEAQ in the germline V gene (reference sequence). Trimming shortened V by 5 bases and J by 8 bases, and 13 bases separated the two germline ends. The CDR3 region is CASSATREDSPLHF. In DNA form, the CDR3 reads TGTGCCAGCAGCGCAACCCGTGAGGATTCACCCCTCCACTTT.

The chain uses TRBV13 and TRBJ2-1; D is unclear. CDR3 length: 13 residues. The V end lost 2 bases, the J end lost 3 bases, and 5 bases lay between the germline ends. CDR1 and CDR2 from the germline V gene are PRHDT and FYEKMQ (reference sequence). CDR3 DNA sequence: TGTGCCAGCAGCTTATCCAACTACAATGAGCAGTTCTTC. Its translation: CASSLSNYNEQFF. The full variable domain, completed using reference TRBV13 and TRBJ2-1, is AAGVIQSPRHLIKEKRETATLKCYPIPRHDTVYWYQQGPGQDPQFLISFYEKMQSDKGSIPDRFSAQQFSDYHSELNMSSLELGDSALYFCASSLSNYNEQFFGPGTRLTVL.

This clone was recorded only once. CDR3 nucleotides: TGTGCCAGCAGTGATTGGGATCAGCCCCAGCATTTT. As protein: CASSDWDQPQHF. The rearrangement joins TRBV6-1 to TRBJ1-5; D gene uncertain. The CDR3 length is 12 residues. V dropped 3 bases and J dropped 5 bases, with 5 bases sitting between them. Germline V gene data show CDR1 as MNHNS and CDR2 as SASEGT.

CDR3 sequence: CASSETRKGEPELYF. CDR3 nucleotides: TGCGCCAGCAGTGAGACGCGGAAAGGGGAGCCGGAGTTGTACTTC. The genes are TRBV10-2 and TRBJ2-7; TRBD1 or TRBD2 may be the D gene (5 bases each). Per germline, CDR1 WSHSY and CDR2 SAAADI. The CDR3 is 15 amino acids. Trimming pared 2 bases from V and 12 bases from J, leaving 23 bases between.

The chain couples TRBV6-5 to TRBJ2-5; D call uncertain. The CDR3 totals 14 residues. The germline V and J ends were trimmed by 0 bases and 5 bases, with 10 bases remaining between them. CDR1 and CDR2 (germline): MNHEY, SVGAGI. The CDR3, as DNA: TGTGCCAGCAGTTACTCATCCCTGGGGGAGACCCAGTACTTC. It encodes CASSYSSLGETQYF.

Here the CDR3 reads CASSSEGDSYEQYF. The CDR3 nucleotides read TGTGCCAGCAGCTCTGAGGGGGACTCCTACGAGCAGTACTTC. This chain joins TRBV7-9 and TRBJ2-7; D may be TRBD1 (6 bases). Germline lookup yields CDR1 SEHNR and CDR2 FQNEAQ (reference sequence). V was pared by 4 bases and J by 0 bases, with 10 bases between. This CDR3 spans 14 amino acids. The variable domain in full, completed from reference TRBV7-9 and TRBJ2-7, reads DTGVSQNPRHKITKRGQNVTFRCDPISEHNRLYWYRQTLGQGPEFLTYFQNEAQLEKSRLLSDRFSAERPKGSFSTLEIQRTEQGDSAMYLCASSSEGDSYEQYFGPGTRLTVT.

The rearrangement uses TRBV7-9 and TRBJ2-7; D perhaps matches TRBD1 (5 bases). The ends were cut back, 5 bases at V and 3 bases at J, with 14 bases in the middle. The CDR3 is made up of 14 amino acids. Germline V gives CDR1 SEHNR, CDR2 FQNEAQ (reference sequence). CDR3 in DNA: TGTGCCAGCAGCCCTACAGACAGAAACTACGAGCAGTACTTC. It specifies CASSPTDRNYEQYF.

This chain links TRBV10-2 with TRBJ2-5; 10 nucleotides match TRBD2. Germline V gene lookup returns CDR1 WSHSY and CDR2 SAAADI. Unmatched junction bases numbered 16, after V lost 6 bases and J lost 3 bases. CDR3 length: 18 amino acids. As DNA, the CDR3 is TGCGCCAGCAGGGGATCCCCTAAGCGGGGGGGCTTCGAAGAGACCCAGTACTTC. Its protein is CASRGSPKRGGFEETQYF.

V and J are TRBV7-6 and TRBJ1-2, with D unresolved. The CDR3 runs 17 residues. Per the germline V gene, CDR1 is SGHVS and CDR2 is FNYEAQ. V shed 5 bases and J shed 0 bases, with 19 bases lying between them. The CDR3 nucleotides read TGTGCCAGCAGCCCCGGGCCCCTTCCCATTGCTAACTATGGCTACACCTTC. Its translation: CASSPGPLPIANYGYTF.

V and J are TRBV14 and TRBJ2-5; no reliable D call. This CDR3 spans 15 amino acids. With 1 base removed from V and 0 bases from J, the gap between germline ends came to 9 bases. From germline, CDR1 is SGHDN and CDR2 FVKESK. CDR3 amino acids: CASSQGPVYQETQYF. The CDR3 bases are TGTGCCAGCAGCCAAGGGCCCGTGTACCAAGAGACCCAGTACTTC.